Listed below are T cell receptor beta chains from one sample, sequenced in a study of shared clonotypes between healthy human individuals. Assay used: immunoSEQ multiplex PCR; TCRdb lists only in-frame clones, some missing. The sample contains approximately 640,000 clones, 90% of which appear only once. Sequencing input: memory CD8+ T cells from PBMCs. Receptors originate from a man between 18 and 29 years old in good health. Some clones in this sample may be carry-over from other donors' samples. Each CDR3 is given with its conserved first and last residue.

J	V	CDR3
TRBJ2-7	TRBV2	CASRGNDYNEQYF
NA	TRBV6-5	CASSPRQGAYEQYF
TRBJ1-1	TRBV7-9	CASNHLGDSRANTEAFF
TRBJ2-5	TRBV28	CASSLDDRDEETQYF
TRBJ1-2	TRBV29-1	CSVDNSEGQDLGYTF
TRBJ2-2	TRBV9	CASSVGGRADTGELFF
TRBJ1-4	TRBV7-9	CASSTVDQPATNEKLFF
TRBJ2-7	TRBV19	CATKGPSYEQYF
TRBJ1-2	TRBV9	CASSVSGTGGYGYTF
TRBJ2-3	TRBV10-1	CASSEGAGGTDTQYF
TRBJ2-7	TRBV10-3	CAISVPREGRYEQYF
TRBJ2-1	TRBV19	CASTTGTGSYNEQFF
TRBJ1-4	TRBV30	CAWSVGRTNEKLFF
TRBJ2-7	TRBV7-6	CASSLYDGYEQYF
TRBJ2-3	TRBV7-9	CASTFRADTQYF